A single count supports the clone carrying this T cell receptor beta chain. This record belongs to a study of blood T cell repertoires in COVID-19. Turning to the study itself: Samples came from the United States, Italy and Spain, spanning acute and convalescent COVID-19. T cells, B-cell-depleted T cells, or PBMCs supplied cDNA or gDNA.

Per the original methods: Counts of nucleated cells, estimated from reference gene primer amplification, were obtained. The repertoire was sequenced with immunoSEQ multiplex PCR; TCRdb's copy has only in-frame clones and lacks some. D and trimming come from the DNA, and the V and J calls and clone size come from that table. This sample has 300,000 or so clones; around 87% occur once, and the top ten carry 1% to 1.5%. Looked up from germline, CDR1 is SGHRS and CDR2 is YFSETQ. Between the trimmed V and J ends, which lost 0 bases and 0 bases, there was a span of 7 bases. The CDR3 is 16 amino acids. Sequencing used peripheral blood. The rearrangement joins TRBV5-1 to TRBJ2-6; D is perhaps TRBD2 (5 bases). This clonotype was sampled from a man between 65 and 85 years old with acute or convalescent COVID-19. The CDR3 sequence is CASSLGTGSGANVLTF. The CDR3 DNA sequence: TGCGCCAGCAGCTTGGGGACTGGCTCTGGGGCCAACGTCCTGACTTTC.